This entry lists 21 T cell receptor beta chains sequenced from one sample in a study of cytomegalovirus exposure and HLA in healthy donors. PCR primers comprised 60 Vbeta and 13 Jbeta primers. The method was immunoSEQ multiplex PCR; TCRdb's version includes in-frame clones alone and lacks a portion of them. The data hold 89,000 or so clones, with 77% observed a single time. The specimen was PBMCs. These receptors were taken from a boy aged 5-17 years in good health and CMV-seronegative.

This clone is a singleton in its sample. The rearrangement links TRBV28 to TRBJ1-2; D not resolved. The CDR3 totals 15 residues. In germline, CDR1 is MDHEN, CDR2 SYDVKM. Trimming shortened V by 5 bases and J by 1 base, and 14 bases separated the two germline ends. The CDR3 loop reads CASSLQEFGNYGYTF. The CDR3 nucleotides are TGTGCCAGCAGTCTGCAGGAATTTGGTAACTATGGCTACACCTTC.

V usage is TRBV28 and J usage is TRBJ1-5; a possible D gene is TRBD1 (6 bases). Germline assignment: CDR1 MDHEN and CDR2 SYDVKM. Trimming stripped 6 bases from V and 0 bases from J, with 18 bases between. The CDR3 covers 17 residues. Written as DNA, the CDR3 is TGTGCCAGCAGCCACGGGGGGACAACTTATAGCAATCAGCCCCAGCATTTT. This codes for CASSHGGTTYSNQPQHF.

This clone was seen a handful of times. The J gene is TRBJ1-2, the V gene TRBV4-3; 7 positions match TRBD1. V gave up 5 bases and J gave up 0 bases; unmatched junction bases: 3. The CDR3 loop spans 14 amino acids. Germline V gene data show CDR1 as LGHNA and CDR2 as YSLEER. CDR3 DNA sequence: TGCGCCAGCAGCGAGGGGACAGCTAACTATGGCTACACCTTC. It specifies CASSEGTANYGYTF.

This chain links TRBV28 with TRBJ2-7; D unresolved. CDR1 and CDR2 from the germline V gene are MDHEN and SYDVKM. Between the trimmed V and J ends, which lost 1 base and 0 bases, there was a span of 7 bases. CDR3 size: 14 residues. Here the CDR3 reads CASSLSVGSYEQYF. CDR3 DNA sequence: TGTGCCAGCAGTTTATCGGTCGGCTCCTACGAGCAGTACTTC.

The chain has TRBV15 and TRBJ1-5; no clear D. The germline V gene has CDR1 LNHNV and CDR2 YYDKDF (reference sequence). The CDR3 length is 14 residues. The V and J ends lost 4 bases and 9 bases respectively, with 16 bases between them. The CDR3 sequence is CATSKDRTGRPQHF. CDR3 coding DNA: TGTGCCACCAGCAAAGATAGGACTGGTCGGCCCCAGCATTTT.

The V call is TRBV6-1, the J call TRBJ2-7; TRBD2 is a possible D gene (6 bases). Germline V gene sequence: CDR1 MNHNS, CDR2 SASEGT. With 4 bases removed from V and 2 bases from J, the gap between germline ends came to 12 bases. The CDR3 spans 14 residues. CDR3 loop: CASSVGRGAYEQYF. CDR3 in DNA: TGTGCCAGCAGTGTAGGGCGGGGTGCCTACGAGCAGTACTTC.

Turning to this clone: Distinct nucleotide sequences in the sample also encode this CDR3. The rearrangement joins TRBV27 to TRBJ1-1; D may be TRBD1 (5 bases). The CDR3 has 14 residues. The germline V gene encodes CDR1 MNHEY and CDR2 SMNVEV (reference sequence). Trimming took off 7 bases at V and 3 bases at J, with 15 bases between the two ends. Here the CDR3 reads CASNTGRLDTEAFF. The CDR3, as DNA: TGTGCCAGCAATACAGGCAGGCTGGACACTGAAGCTTTCTTT.

This sequence joins TRBV4-2 and TRBJ1-5, with D unresolved. This CDR3 is built from 14 residues. Germline CDR1 reads LGHNA; CDR2 reads YNFKEQ. With 2 bases removed from V and 2 bases from J, the gap between germline ends came to 7 bases. The CDR3 coding sequence is TGTGCCAGCAGCCAAACTATGGGCAATCAGCCCCAGCATTTT. Encoded protein: CASSQTMGNQPQHF.

The chain employs TRBV6-6 and TRBJ1-2, with D possibly being TRBD1 (6 bases). V shed 5 bases and J shed 10 bases, with 14 bases lying between them. The CDR3 runs 12 residues. CDR1 and CDR2 (germline): MNHNY, SVGAGI (reference sequence). The CDR3: CASSAIGQIYTF. DNA for the CDR3: TGTGCCAGCAGTGCAATAGGACAGATCTACACCTTC.

J is TRBJ1-2 and V is TRBV29-1; 7 bases line up with TRBD1. Trimming at V came to 2 bases and at J to 5 bases, leaving 8 bases not matched to a gene. This CDR3 has 14 residues. Germline V gene sequence: CDR1 SQVTM, CDR2 ANQGSEA. The DNA for the CDR3 is TGCAGCGTTGAAATGTCGGACAGGAGGTATGGCTACACCTTC. Translated, it gives CSVEMSDRRYGYTF.

V is TRBV27 and J is TRBJ2-1; D gene uncertain. The CDR3 runs 12 residues. Trimming cost V 7 bases and J 9 bases, with 13 bases left between them. CDR1 and CDR2 (germline): MNHEY, SMNVEV (reference sequence). CDR3 nucleotides: TGTGCCAGCATTGGGCAAGAGCTTGAGCAGTTCTTC. The encoded protein is CASIGQELEQFF.

The J gene is TRBJ2-5, the V gene TRBV7-3, with D unresolved. V was shortened by 6 bases and J by 5 bases, with 13 bases between the two germline ends. The CDR3 length is 13 residues. Germline V gene lookup returns CDR1 SGHTA and CDR2 FQGTGA. The CDR3 DNA reads as TGTGCCAGCAGGTCCCGAGGCCAGGAGACCCAGTACTTC. Protein: CASRSRGQETQYF.

The rearrangement uses TRBV14 and TRBJ2-6; D gene unclear. The CDR3 is 15 residues long. Trimming left V 4 bases short and J 0 bases short, with 7 bases between. Germline loops: CDR1 SGHDN, CDR2 FVKESK. CDR3 protein: CASSPRSSGANVLTF. CDR3 DNA sequence: TGTGCCAGCAGCCCTAGGAGCTCTGGGGCCAACGTCCTGACTTTC.

The chain couples TRBV4-3 to TRBJ1-2, with D perhaps TRBD1 (6 bases). Germline lookup yields CDR1 LGHNA and CDR2 YSLEER. V was cut by 0 bases and J by 6 bases, with 17 bases left in between. This CDR3 region has 16 residues. CDR3 sequence reads: CASSQDSAGDPDGYTF. In nucleotides, the CDR3 is TGCGCCAGCAGCCAAGATTCGGCAGGGGACCCCGATGGCTACACCTTC.

The rearrangement links TRBV18 to TRBJ1-1; D ambiguous. V shed 3 bases and J shed 3 bases, with 8 bases lying between them. This CDR3 has 13 residues. Germline V gives CDR1 KGHSH, CDR2 LQKENI. The CDR3 sequence: CASSPSADTEAFF. The CDR3 nucleotides are TGTGCCAGCTCACCGTCTGCGGACACTGAAGCTTTCTTT. The whole variable domain, remainder taken from reference TRBV18 and TRBJ1-1, is NAGVMQNPRHLVRRRGQEARLRCSPMKGHSHVYWYRQLPEEGLKFMVYLQKENIIDESGMPKERFSAEFPKEGPSILRIQQVVRGDSAAYFCASSPSADTEAFFGQGTRLTVV.

The gene calls are TRBV7-9 and TRBJ2-5; 7 bases map to TRBD1. The CDR3 length is 15 residues. The germline gives CDR1 SEHNR, CDR2 FQNEAQ (reference sequence). V shed 6 bases, J shed 3 bases, and the junction held 10 bases outside the gene matches. The CDR3 protein is CASSLSGQIKETQYF. The CDR3 nucleotides are TGTGCCAGCAGTCTGTCGGGACAGATCAAAGAGACCCAGTACTTC.

The chain carries TRBV30 and TRBJ2-3; 7 bases are a match to TRBD2. After removal of 0 bases from V and 0 bases from J, the junction contained 3 bases not matched to a gene. Germline V gives CDR1 GTSNPN, CDR2 SVGIG (reference sequence). The CDR3 is made up of 15 amino acids. CDR3 residues: CAWSVGGGSTDTQYF. Written as DNA, the CDR3 is TGTGCCTGGAGTGTTGGGGGGGGGAGCACAGATACGCAGTATTTT.

V usage is TRBV28 and J usage is TRBJ2-5; TRBD2 matches 11 bases. The CDR3 is made up of 14 amino acids. The ends lost 6 bases at V and 10 bases at J; junction bases unmatched: 10. Germline V lookup: CDR1 MDHEN, CDR2 SYDVKM. The CDR3 DNA follows: TGTGCCAGCAGCGTAGCGGGGGGGCCGGTCGGCCAGTACTTC. It codes for CASSVAGGPVGQYF.

The chain carries TRBV7-8 and TRBJ1-1; TRBD1 is a possible D gene (6 bases). The CDR3 is 11 residues long. V was clipped by 11 bases and J by 4 bases, with 11 bases between them. Germline CDR1 reads SGHVS; CDR2 reads FQNEAQ. The chain's CDR3 is CAAGDGTEAFF. Written as DNA, the CDR3 is TGTGCCGCAGGGGATGGCACTGAAGCTTTCTTT.

The chain has TRBV14 and TRBJ2-5; a weak D match, TRBD2 (5 bases). Trimming cost V 0 bases and J 5 bases, with 13 bases left between them. This CDR3 has 15 residues. Per germline, CDR1 SGHDN and CDR2 FVKESK. CDR3 protein: CASSQDNGLRETQYF. CDR3 DNA: TGTGCCAGCAGCCAAGATAACGGACTCAGGGAGACCCAGTACTTC.

The chain couples TRBV7-9 to TRBJ1-3, with D tentatively TRBD1 (5 bases). V was shortened by 4 bases and J by 0 bases, with 13 bases between the two germline ends. Germline V lookup: CDR1 SEHNR, CDR2 FQNEAQ (reference sequence). CDR3 length: 16 amino acids. For the CDR3, the DNA is TGTGCCAGCAGCTCCTCGACAGTGAGCTCTGGAAACACCATATATTTT. Protein product: CASSSSTVSSGNTIYF.